This T cell receptor (beta chain) was recovered during a study of T cell responses to AZD1222 COVID-19 vaccine. The CDR3 runs to 11 residues. The ends lost 5 bases at V and 11 bases at J; junction bases unmatched: 5. Per the germline V gene, CDR1 is MNHEY and CDR2 is SMNVEV (reference sequence). The protocol was immunoSEQ multiplex PCR, while the TCRdb copy is restricted to in-frame clones and leaves out a portion. Of 95,000 to 150,000 clones in the sample, around nine tenths were seen once. Study conclusions and caveats: Clonal diversity may have been underestimated in mostly white British donors. Spike regions recognized by vaccine-associated CD4 TCRs spanned the protein, led by 160-218 and 743-854. When two AZD1222 doses had been given, Spike-specific TCR breadth and depth rose.

Notes on this clone: Its cognate antigen is unknown.

The specimen comprised peripheral blood, sampled on day 0 of AZD1222 vaccination. The TCR sequence derives from an adult in good health. This chain joins TRBV27 and TRBJ1-1, with 7 bases lining up with TRBD1. In DNA form, the CDR3 reads TGTGCCAGCAGTCGGGACAGTTCGGCTTTCTTT. Amino acid sequence: CASSRDSSAFF.